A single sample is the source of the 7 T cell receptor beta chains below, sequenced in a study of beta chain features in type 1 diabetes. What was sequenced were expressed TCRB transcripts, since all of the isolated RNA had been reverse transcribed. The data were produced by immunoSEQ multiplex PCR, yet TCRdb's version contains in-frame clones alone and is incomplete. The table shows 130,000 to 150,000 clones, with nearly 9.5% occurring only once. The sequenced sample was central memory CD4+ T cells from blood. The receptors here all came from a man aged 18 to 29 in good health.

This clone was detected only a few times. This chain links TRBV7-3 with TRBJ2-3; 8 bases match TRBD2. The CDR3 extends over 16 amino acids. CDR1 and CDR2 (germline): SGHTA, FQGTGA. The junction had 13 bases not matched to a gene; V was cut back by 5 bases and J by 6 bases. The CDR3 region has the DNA TGTGCCAGCAGCCCCTCCGGGACTAGTGGGGGGGATACGCAGTATTTT. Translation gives CASSPSGTSGGDTQYF.

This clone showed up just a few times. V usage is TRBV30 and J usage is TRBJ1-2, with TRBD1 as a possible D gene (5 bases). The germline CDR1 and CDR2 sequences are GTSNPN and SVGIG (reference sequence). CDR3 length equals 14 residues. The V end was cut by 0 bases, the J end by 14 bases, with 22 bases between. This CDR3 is CAWSVAAGLSGGTF. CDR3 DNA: TGTGCCTGGAGTGTCGCAGCGGGACTCTCGGGAGGTACCTTC.

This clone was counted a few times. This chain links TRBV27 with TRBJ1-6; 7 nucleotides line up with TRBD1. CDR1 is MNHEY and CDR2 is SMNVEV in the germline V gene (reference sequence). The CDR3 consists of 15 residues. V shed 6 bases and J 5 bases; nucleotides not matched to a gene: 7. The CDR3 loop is CASRMEGQHNSPLHF. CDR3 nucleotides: TGTGCCAGCAGGATGGAGGGACAGCATAATTCACCCCTCCACTTT.

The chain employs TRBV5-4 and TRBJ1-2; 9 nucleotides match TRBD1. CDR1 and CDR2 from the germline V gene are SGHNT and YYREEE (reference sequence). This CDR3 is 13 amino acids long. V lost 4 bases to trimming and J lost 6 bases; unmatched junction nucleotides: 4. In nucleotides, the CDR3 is TGTGCCAGCAGCCCGGGACAGGGAGATGGCTACACCTTC. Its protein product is CASSPGQGDGYTF.

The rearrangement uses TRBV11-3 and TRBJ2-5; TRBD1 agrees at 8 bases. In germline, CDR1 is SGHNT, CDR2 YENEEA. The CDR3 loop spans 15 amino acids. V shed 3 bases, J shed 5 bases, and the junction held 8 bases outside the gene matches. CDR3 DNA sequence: TGTGCCAGCAGCTTCCAAGGACAGGGCAGGGAGACCCAGTACTTC. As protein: CASSFQGQGRETQYF.

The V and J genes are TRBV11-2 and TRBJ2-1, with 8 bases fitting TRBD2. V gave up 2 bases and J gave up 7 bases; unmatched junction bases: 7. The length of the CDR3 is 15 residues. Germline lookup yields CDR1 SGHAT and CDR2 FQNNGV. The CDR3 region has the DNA TGTGCCAGCAGCTTACGTCCCGGGACTAGTAATGAGCAGTTCTTC. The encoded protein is CASSLRPGTSNEQFF. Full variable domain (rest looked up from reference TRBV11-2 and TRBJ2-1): EAGVAQSPRYKIIEKRQSVAFWCNPISGHATLYWYQQILGQGPKLLIQFQNNGVVDDSQLPKDRFSAERLKGVDSTLKIQPAKLEDSAVYLCASSLRPGTSNEQFFGPGTRLTVL.

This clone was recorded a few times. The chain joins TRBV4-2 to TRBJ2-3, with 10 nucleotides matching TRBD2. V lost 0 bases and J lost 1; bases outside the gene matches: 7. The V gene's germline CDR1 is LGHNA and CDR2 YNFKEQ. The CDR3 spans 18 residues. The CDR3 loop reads CASSQDVQTSGRTDTQYF. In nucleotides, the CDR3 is TGTGCCAGCAGCCAAGATGTTCAGACTAGCGGGCGCACAGATACGCAGTATTTT.